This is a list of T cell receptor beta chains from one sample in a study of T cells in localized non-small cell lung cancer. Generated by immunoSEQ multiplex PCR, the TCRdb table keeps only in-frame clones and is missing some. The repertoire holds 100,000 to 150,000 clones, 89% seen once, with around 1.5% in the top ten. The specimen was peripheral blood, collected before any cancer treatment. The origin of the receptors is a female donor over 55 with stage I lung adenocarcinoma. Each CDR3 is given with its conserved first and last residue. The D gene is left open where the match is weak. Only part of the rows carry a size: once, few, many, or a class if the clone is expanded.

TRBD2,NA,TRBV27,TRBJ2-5,CASSFLAGTETQYF,TGTGCCAGCAGTTTCCTAGCGGGAACGGAGACCCAGTACTTC
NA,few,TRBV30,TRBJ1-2,CAWSKLRLGRGYTF,TGTGCCTGGAGTAAACTCCGATTGGGACGAGGCTACACCTTC
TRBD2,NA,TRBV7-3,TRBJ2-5,CASTKGTSGSRETQYF,TGTGCCAGCACCAAAGGGACTAGCGGGAGTCGGGAGACCCAGTACTTC
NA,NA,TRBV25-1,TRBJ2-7,CASSRAHYEQYF,TGTGCCAGCAGTCGGGCCCACTACGAGCAGTACTTC
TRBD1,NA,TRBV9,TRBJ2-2,CASSARGTGDTGELFF,TGTGCCAGCAGCGCGAGAGGGACAGGCGACACCGGGGAGCTGTTTTTT
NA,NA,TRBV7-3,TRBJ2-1,CASSSLDEQFF,TGTGCCAGCAGCTCCCTTGATGAGCAGTTCTTC
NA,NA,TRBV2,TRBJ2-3,CASRGAGTQYF,TGTGCCAGCAGGGGGGCAGGTACGCAGTATTTT
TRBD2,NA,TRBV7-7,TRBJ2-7,CASSSLAGGPREQYF,TGTGCCAGCAGCTCGTTAGCGGGAGGGCCTCGGGAGCAGTACTTC
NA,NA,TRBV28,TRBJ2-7,CASSLQQAPYEQYF,TGTGCCAGCAGTTTGCAACAGGCCCCCTACGAGCAGTACTTC
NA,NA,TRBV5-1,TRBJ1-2,CASSTGDELSGYTF,TGCGCCAGCAGCACGGGGGATGAGTTATCGGGCTACACCTTC
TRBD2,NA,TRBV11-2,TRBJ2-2,CASSPGLNTGELFF,TGTGCCAGCAGCCCGGGACTAAACACCGGGGAGCTGTTTTTT
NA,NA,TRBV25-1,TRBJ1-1,CASSESGDRAWNTEAFF,TGTGCCAGCAGTGAATCAGGTGACCGAGCTTGGAACACTGAAGCTTTCTTT
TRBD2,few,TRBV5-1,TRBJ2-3,CASSREGKDTQYF,TGCGCCAGCTCACGGGAGGGTAAAGATACGCAGTATTTT
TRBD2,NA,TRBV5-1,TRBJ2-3,CASSRGLAGGSDTQYF,TGCGCCAGCAGCCGAGGACTAGCGGGAGGGTCAGATACGCAGTATTTT
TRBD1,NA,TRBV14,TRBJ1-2,CASSHLDRGFTGYTF,TGTGCCAGCAGCCACCTGGACAGGGGGTTTACTGGCTACACCTTC